The 29 T cell receptor beta chains presented below share a single source sample, sequenced in a study of regulatory T cells in long-lasting Graves disease. This sample's time point: newly diagnosed GD, antithyroid drugs for less than 3 months. The TCR library was prepared using RNA isolated from PBMCs. Libraries of TCR beta came from iRepertoire HTBI primers plus Arm-PCR of CDR3 regions. Via MiXCR, TCRdb re-called the multiplex PCR reads, giving one row per CDR3 protein. The sample contains about 440,000 distinct CDR3 sequences, approximately 15% of which appear only once. The sample was also linked to a second study, of T cells in Graves' hyperthyroidism and ophthalmopathy.

Sequenced material: peripheral blood mononuclear cells (PBMCs), taken at new diagnosis, from a patient treated with antithyroid drugs. The receptors shown here come from a woman under 40 with Graves disease.

This clonotype was counted between two and nine times. The chain uses TRBV19 and TRBJ2-1; 7 positions agree with TRBD2. The CDR3 runs to 17 residues. Looked up from germline, CDR1 is LNHDA and CDR2 is SQIVND (reference sequence). Trimming at V came to 3 bases and at J to 5 bases, leaving 13 bases not matched to a gene. Written as DNA, the CDR3 is TGTGCCAGTAGTATTTCAGCTGGGGCTAGCGGCCACAATGAGCAGTTCTTC. Encoded protein: CASSISAGASGHNEQFF.

This clonotype has at least ten counts. The chain combines TRBV7-9 with TRBJ1-2, with D possibly TRBD1 on 6 matching bases. CDR3 length equals 14 residues. Trimming removed 5 bases from V and 4 bases from J, with 14 bases in between. CDR1 and CDR2 (germline): SEHNR, FQNEAQ (reference sequence). The CDR3 nucleotides read TGTGCCAGCAGCATCCGGGACACAGGCTATGGCTACACCTTC. Amino acid sequence: CASSIRDTGYGYTF.

The rearrangement uses TRBV28 and TRBJ2-7; no firm D call. The ends were cut back, 1 base at V and 2 bases at J, with 9 bases in the middle. Germline CDR1 reads MDHEN; CDR2 reads SYDVKM. The CDR3 has 14 amino acids. For the CDR3, the DNA is TGTGCCAGCAGTTTATTGTTATCCCCCTACGAGCAGTACTTC. Translated, it gives CASSLLLSPYEQYF. Together with reference TRBV28 and TRBJ2-7, the CDR3 gives the full variable domain: DVKVTQSSRYLVKRTGEKVFLECVQDMDHENMFWYRQDPGLGLRLIYFSYDVKMKEKGDIPEGYSVSREKKERFSLILESASTNQTSMYLCASSLLLSPYEQYFGPGTRLTVT.

This clonotype was found many times. This CDR3 is CSARDVGLTGVVNEKLFF. The CDR3 region has the DNA TGCAGTGCTAGAGATGTTGGTTTGACAGGGGTCGTAAATGAAAAACTGTTTTTT. The rearrangement joins TRBV20-1 to TRBJ1-4; 8 nucleotides align to TRBD1. This CDR3 has 18 amino acids. CDR1 and CDR2 (germline): DFQATT, SNEGSKA (reference sequence). V shed 0 bases, J shed 5 bases, and the junction held 14 bases outside the gene matches.

This clonotype was picked up many times. The junction does not match germline at one end; this may be a read error. This sequence joins TRBV5-1 and TRBJ2-3; no clear D gene. Germline V gene sequence: CDR1 SGHRS, CDR2 YFSETQ. The CDR3 has 11 residues. This CDR3 reads CASSLTDTQYF. The CDR3 nucleotides read TGTGCCAGCAGCTTAACAGATACGCAGTATTTT. Full variable domain (outside the CDR3, taken from reference TRBV5-1 and TRBJ2-3): KAGVTQTPRYLIKTRGQQVTLSCSPISGHRSVSWYQQTPGQGLQFLFEYFSETQRNKGNFPGRFSGRQFSNSRSEMNVSTLELGDSALYLCASSLTDTQYFGPGTRLTVL.

Many counts were recorded for this clonotype. The chain has TRBV11-2 and TRBJ2-7; D is unresolved. V was cut by 5 bases and J by 2 bases, with 16 bases left in between. Per the germline V gene, CDR1 is SGHAT and CDR2 is FQNNGV. The length of the CDR3 is 15 residues. The CDR3 sequence: CASSPLPGLTYEQYF. Written as DNA, the CDR3 is TGTGCCAGCAGCCCCCTTCCAGGTCTGACCTACGAGCAGTACTTC.

This clonotype was detected a few times. This chain joins TRBV5-1 and TRBJ1-2; a weak D match, TRBD1 (6 bases). This CDR3 region has 15 residues. The germline gives CDR1 SGHRS, CDR2 YFSETQ. V lost 0 bases and J lost 5, with 14 bases in between. This CDR3 is CASSLGSGTTYGYTF. In DNA form, the CDR3 reads TGCGCCAGCAGCTTGGGGTCAGGGACAACTTATGGCTACACCTTC.

Of note for this clonotype: A much larger clone differs by one base, so this may be a read error. The chain is built from TRBV5-1 and TRBJ2-7; TRBD2 might be the D (5 bases). Germline assignment: CDR1 SGHRS and CDR2 YFSETQ. V was shortened by 4 bases and J by 7 bases, with 21 bases between the two germline ends. The CDR3 consists of 15 residues. CDR3 coding DNA: TGCGCCAGCAGCCTAAAGAGGGAGCCCAACAATGAGCAGTACTTC. This translates into CASSLKREPNNEQYF.

The table lists this clonotype with a few counts. The chain has TRBV28 and TRBJ1-1; D gene uncertain. The CDR3 covers 12 residues. Trimming stripped 2 bases from V and 10 bases from J, with 11 bases between. In germline, CDR1 is MDHEN, CDR2 SYDVKM. DNA for the CDR3: TGTGCCAGCAGTTTAAGTGGGAAAGGAGCTTTCTTT. This encodes CASSLSGKGAFF.

Many counts were recorded for this clonotype. This chain uses TRBV20-1 with TRBJ1-5; D is unresolved. CDR3 size: 14 residues. The germline V gene has CDR1 DFQATT and CDR2 SNEGSKA (reference sequence). The V gene lost 0 bases and the J gene lost 1 base, with 7 bases spanning the gap. CDR3 sequence: CSARDVNSNQPQHF. CDR3 coding DNA: TGCAGTGCTAGAGATGTCAACAGCAATCAGCCCCAGCATTTT.

This clonotype appeared many times. This rearrangement joins TRBV5-1 to TRBJ2-3, with 15 bases matching TRBD2. The CDR3 extends over 18 amino acids. Germline-derived CDR1 and CDR2 are SGHRS and YFSETQ. V lost 0 bases and J lost 0; bases outside the gene matches: 2. This CDR3 is CASSLAGTSGRSTDTQYF. The CDR3, as DNA: TGCGCCAGCAGCTTGGCCGGGACTAGCGGGAGGAGCACAGATACGCAGTATTTT.

This clonotype was observed a few times. Only one base separates this from a far larger clonotype, so it likely reflects a read error. This chain connects TRBV11-2 to TRBJ2-4; 11 bases fit TRBD2. Germline assignment: CDR1 SGHAT and CDR2 FQNNGV. CDR3 size: 16 residues. V trimming: 1 base; J trimming: 13 bases; junction bases outside the gene matches: 12. This CDR3 reads CASSLVGTSGYNEQYF. The CDR3 DNA sequence: TGTGCCAGCAGCTTAGTCGGGACTAGCGGATACAATGAGCAGTACTTC.

The gene calls are TRBV6-1 and TRBJ2-2, with D unclear. The CDR3 is 13 amino acids. Germline loops: CDR1 MNHNS, CDR2 SASEGT. Trimming stripped 6 bases from V and 3 bases from J, with 8 bases between. CDR3 amino acids: CASSVTDTGELFF. In nucleotides, the CDR3 is TGTGCCAGCAGCGTCACAGACACCGGGGAGCTGTTTTTT.

The chain combines TRBV27 with TRBJ2-2; D call uncertain. CDR1 is MNHEY and CDR2 is SMNVEV in the germline V gene (reference sequence). CDR3 length: 15 amino acids. Trimming shortened V by 3 bases and J by 0 bases, and 8 bases separated the two germline ends. CDR3 sequence reads: CASSFSYSNTGELFF. In nucleotides, the CDR3 is TGTGCCAGCAGTTTCTCTTACTCGAACACCGGGGAGCTGTTTTTT.

The chain employs TRBV25-1 and TRBJ1-3, with D possibly TRBD1 on 6 matching bases. The CDR3 sequence is 14 residues long. Germline V gene sequence: CDR1 MGHDK, CDR2 SYGVNS. Trimming pared 2 bases from V and 4 bases from J, leaving 9 bases between. The DNA of the CDR3 is TGTGCCAGCAGTGAAATCGGGGGCGGAAACACCATATATTTT. Translated, it gives CASSEIGGGNTIYF.

In regard to this clonotype: A single base separates this from a much larger clone, so it may be a read error. The V and J genes are TRBV27 and TRBJ2-3; TRBD2 matches 10 bases. The better agreement between TRBJ2-1 and the DNA end casts doubt on the J call. This CDR3 is 14 amino acids long. Germline CDR1 is MNHEY and CDR2 is SMNVEV (reference sequence). The DNA of the CDR3 is TGTGCCAGCAGCGGACAGCGGGGGGGTTACGAGCAGTTCTTC. Its translation is CASSGQRGGYEQFF.

This clonotype was picked up a small number of times. Just one base apart from a much larger clone, this may be a read error. This chain links TRBV6-2 or TRBV6-3 with TRBJ2-1; 10 bases are shared with TRBD2. This CDR3 is built from 15 residues. CDR1 is MNHEY, CDR2 SVGEGT, per germline. The CDR3 nucleotides read TGTGCCGGCAGTTACAGGACTAGCGGCGGCAATGAGCAGTTCTTC. Translating gives CAGSYRTSGGNEQFF.

The V and J genes are TRBV13 and TRBJ1-1; the D is unclear. This CDR3 contains 13 residues. Germline-derived CDR1 and CDR2 are PRHDT and FYEKMQ (reference sequence). Trimming removed 6 bases from V and 6 bases from J, with 14 bases in between. This chain's CDR3 is CASSGQRSAEAFF. The CDR3 DNA reads TGTGCCAGCAGTGGGCAGCGAAGCGCTGAAGCTTTCTTT.

J is TRBJ1-2 and V is TRBV20-1, with 8 nucleotides matching TRBD1. Germline V CDR1 and CDR2: DFQATT, SNEGSKA (reference sequence). V lost 5 bases to trimming and J lost 7 bases; unmatched junction nucleotides: 9. The CDR3 extends over 13 amino acids. In nucleotides, the CDR3 is TGCAGTGCTCCTCTGGACAGGGAGCTTGGCTACACCTTC. Its protein is CSAPLDRELGYTF.

Many counts were recorded for this clonotype. The V gene is TRBV4-1, the J gene TRBJ1-5; D remains unclear. Trimming pared 3 bases from V and 1 base from J, leaving 10 bases between. This CDR3 spans 15 amino acids. Germline lookup yields CDR1 MGHRA and CDR2 YSYEKL. The CDR3 here is CASSQIEGSNQPQHF. The DNA of the CDR3 is TGCGCCAGCAGCCAGATAGAAGGCAGCAATCAGCCCCAGCATTTT.

This clonotype was found many times. The V and J genes are TRBV2 and TRBJ2-1; 10 bases agree with TRBD1. Trimming cost V 4 bases and J 1 base; bases outside gene matches: 16. The CDR3 runs 20 residues. CDR1 SNHLY and CDR2 FYNNEI come from the germline V gene. CDR3 in DNA: TGTGCCAGCAGTGCACCAGATTCTCGACAGGGGGCGAAGTCCTACAATGAGCAGTTCTTC. It specifies CASSAPDSRQGAKSYNEQFF.

This clonotype has a handful of counts. The DNA for the CDR3 is TGTGCCAGCAGTGACCCTACGACTGCTGATCATAATTCACCCCTCCACTTT. Translation gives CASSDPTTADHNSPLHF. The V call is TRBV25-1, the J call TRBJ1-6; D remains unclear. The V gene lost 3 bases and the J gene lost 5 bases, with 17 bases spanning the gap. The CDR3 spans 17 residues. Germline V CDR1 and CDR2: MGHDK, SYGVNS.

V and J are TRBV5-1 and TRBJ2-1, with 13 bases that match TRBD2. This CDR3 has 19 amino acids. Germline V CDR1 and CDR2: SGHRS, YFSETQ. The V and J ends lost 3 bases and 7 bases, in that order; junction bases with no gene match: 16. CDR3 nucleotides: TGCGCCAGCAGCTCCTACCCTGCGACTAGCGGGAGGACGTGGAATGAGCAGTTCTTC. Protein: CASSSYPATSGRTWNEQFF. Full variable domain (remainder filled in from reference TRBV5-1 and TRBJ2-1): KAGVTQTPRYLIKTRGQQVTLSCSPISGHRSVSWYQQTPGQGLQFLFEYFSETQRNKGNFPGRFSGRQFSNSRSEMNVSTLELGDSALYLCASSSYPATSGRTWNEQFFGPGTRLTVL.

In its sample, this clonotype was seen many times. The chain recombines TRBV6-1 with TRBJ2-2; no clear D. V gave up 8 bases and J gave up 1 base, with 14 bases separating them. This CDR3 is built from 15 residues. Germline CDR1 and CDR2: MNHNS and SASEGT. The CDR3: CASVPSLGNTGELFF. In DNA form, the CDR3 reads TGTGCCAGCGTCCCCTCGCTCGGGAACACCGGGGAGCTGTTTTTT.

Written as DNA, the CDR3 is TGTGCCATCAGTTCAGGGGGACTCCCGAGGAACAATGAGCAGTTCTTC. Protein: CAISSGGLPRNNEQFF. The chain uses TRBV10-3 and TRBJ2-1; tentatively, D is TRBD1 (7 bases). CDR1 and CDR2 (germline): ENHRY, SYGVKD. V dropped 5 bases and J dropped 5 bases, with 19 bases sitting between them. This CDR3 comprises 16 residues.

This clonotype has more than one count but fewer than ten. The chain links TRBV13 to TRBJ1-4, with D unclear. The germline gives CDR1 PRHDT, CDR2 FYEKMQ (reference sequence). The CDR3 spans 14 residues. V lost 5 bases and J lost 6, with 13 bases in between. The CDR3 spells CASSLLGRHEKLFF. The CDR3 DNA follows: TGTGCCAGCAGCCTACTCGGACGACATGAAAAACTGTTTTTT.

This clonotype came up a few times. CDR3: CATSDSIGQGGRGTEAFF. CDR3 coding DNA: TGTGCCACCAGTGATTCCATCGGACAGGGAGGACGGGGCACTGAAGCTTTCTTT. The rearrangement links TRBV24-1 to TRBJ1-1; 8 nucleotides match TRBD1. This CDR3 spans 18 amino acids. V shed 2 bases, J shed 4 bases, and the junction held 14 bases outside the gene matches. In germline, CDR1 is KGHDR, CDR2 SFDVKD.

Many counts were recorded for this clonotype. J is TRBJ2-5 and V is TRBV28, with D perhaps TRBD1 or TRBD2 (5 bases each). The CDR3 spans 14 residues. CDR1 and CDR2 (germline): MDHEN, SYDVKM. Trimming removed 3 bases from V and 2 bases from J, with 10 bases in between. CDR3 loop: CASSFEGRQETQYF. The CDR3 region has the DNA TGTGCCAGCAGTTTCGAGGGGAGACAAGAGACCCAGTACTTC.

This clonotype was seen repeatedly, ten times or more. The chain uses TRBV18 and TRBJ2-7, with D uncertain. The CDR3 length is 13 residues. The V end lost 6 bases, the J end lost 5 bases, and 14 bases lay between the germline ends. Germline CDR1 and CDR2: KGHSH and LQKENI. The CDR3 protein is CASSPTSGDEQYF. CDR3 nucleotide sequence: TGTGCCAGCTCTCCCACCTCTGGGGACGAGCAGTACTTC.